This section outlines one TCR beta chain sequence together with its context. This clonotype came up many times. Its antigen is not yet known. The junction does not match germline at one end; this may be a read error. The library was built by means of RT-PCR. Sequencing instrument: Illumina HiSeq 2500. TCRdb reworked the public reads: Q25 trimming with fastp, MiXCR clone assembly, productive beta chains retained. CDR3 protein duplicates are merged, each entry listing the most common genes and DNA. In all, the sample holds roughly 550,000 distinct CDR3 sequences, and approximately 22% of those were seen once. About 3% of the sample comes from the top ten. These data belong to a study of response to subunit inactivated influenza vaccine (dated by TCRdb to 2016 to 2019). About the investigation overall: Deep quantitative profiling of the T cell receptor repertoire was used in the study to follow responses to a trivalent subunit inactivated influenza vaccine.

The CDR3 measures 14 amino acids from cysteine to phenylalanine. Kept here is only the CDR3 DNA, which spans 42 bases and is read in frame from base 1. CDR1 is given as MNHNS and CDR2 as SASEGT, both from the germline V gene. Broader findings and caveats from the paper: According to the authors, only a limited number of new T cells may be recruited by each seasonal influenza vaccination.

These data were also reused for a study on T cells expressing NK-cell markers. As the second paper documents: 5'RACE template switching, by which a universal primer site and unique molecular identifiers were added, was used to make TCR beta cDNA libraries. In sorted CD3+CD56+NKG2C+, CD3+CD56+NKG2C- and CD3+CD56-NKG2C+ T-cell subsets from several donors, TCR beta-chain repertoires were profiled. Seven of the eight sequenced donors were HCMV-seropositive and one was HCMV-seronegative. In several experiments an anti-gammadeltaTCR antibody was added to restrict sorting to alphabetaTCR-expressing T cells. In six donors, the dominant CD3+CD56+NKG2C+ clonotypes were found to rank among the top 10 CD8+ clonotypes and to make up about 1.0-7.0% of CD8+ T cells. Those dominant clonotypes were again the most abundant among CD3+CD56-NKG2C+ cells in a few donors, at about 25-60.1%. It remained unclear whether the expanded NKG2C-expressing T cell clones were specific for HCMV antigens. All eight donors whose samples were sequenced were randomly selected healthy volunteers, three of them men and five women. HCMV-specific IgG was detected in serum with a commercial ELISA kit to determine HCMV serostatus. Peripheral blood mononuclear cells were isolated from blood by Ficoll density gradient centrifugation. Magnetic immunoseparation with Miltenyi isolation kits was used to isolate CD4+ and CD8+ T cells from PBMC. cDNA synthesis was primed from the TCR beta constant segment and was followed by two successive PCR amplification steps. Illumina HiSeq 2000/2500, MiSeq or NextSeq was used to sequence libraries as 2 x 150 bp reads. MIGEC was used to demultiplex reads and group the reads by UMI, and MiTCR was used to assemble and quantify clonotypes. To exclude erroneous sequences, only TCR cDNA sequences supported by at least two reads were retained. The tcR package was used for downstream repertoire analysis, and clonotypes were matched between fractions using CDR3 nucleotide sequence together with V segment. VDJmatch was used to annotate antigen specificity against VDJdb, with one amino acid substitution allowed in CDR3.

The chain is assembled from TRBV6-1 and TRBJ2-4, and 10 junctional nucleotides match TRBD1. Here the sequenced sample was CD4+ T cells sorted from PBMCs, taken approximately 13 days after vaccination. The TCR sequence derives from a man aged 50 to 60 who received an inactivated influenza vaccine. Donor details come from another sample of the same person, matched by shared clones. Here is the DNA: TGTGCCAGCAGTCCAACCGGGACAGGGGATAGGCAGTGGTTC. It specifies CASSPTGTGDRQWF.